This TCR beta chain was captured by sequencing in a study of OX40 agonist ivuxolimab in advanced cancers. About the study: Two cutaneous melanoma patients and one hepatocellular carcinoma patient, three in all, had partial responses.

TCRdb's copy holds only in-frame clones and misses some; the assay was immunoSEQ multiplex PCR. This table holds about 82,000 clones, roughly 80% found once. V lost 2 bases and J 5 bases, leaving 15 bases between the germline ends. Per the germline V gene, CDR1 is KGHSH and CDR2 is LQKENI. The CDR3 loop spans 15 amino acids. This material consisted of CD4+ or CD8+ T cells sorted from blood, taken in a trial of the OX40 agonist ivuxolimab. This receptor was obtained from an adult with an advanced solid tumor such as melanoma, head and neck, liver or kidney cancer. This chain connects TRBV18 to TRBJ1-2; D gene ambiguous. The CDR3 coding sequence is TGTGCCAGCTCACCAGACTTCCGACAAAATTATGGCTACACCTTC. It encodes CASSPDFRQNYGYTF.